This entry concerns a single TCR beta chain. This specimen belongs to a study of control samples from healthy donors and cancer patients. Trimming left V 4 bases short and J 0 bases short, with 10 bases between. The CDR3 covers 14 residues. The repertoire was sequenced with immunoSEQ multiplex PCR; TCRdb's copy has only in-frame clones and lacks some. The sample lists 110,000 to 150,000 clones, about 90% occurring once. The origin of this receptor is a man aged 18 to 29 in good health. This chain uses TRBV23-1 with TRBJ2-7; possibly TRBD2 for D (6 bases). TRBV23-1 belongs to the ORF category, with a function that is uncertain. The specimen sequenced was blood. The DNA for the CDR3 is TGCGCCAGCAGTCGGGCGGGAAGCTCCTACGAGCAGTACTTC. Amino acids: CASSRAGSSYEQYF.